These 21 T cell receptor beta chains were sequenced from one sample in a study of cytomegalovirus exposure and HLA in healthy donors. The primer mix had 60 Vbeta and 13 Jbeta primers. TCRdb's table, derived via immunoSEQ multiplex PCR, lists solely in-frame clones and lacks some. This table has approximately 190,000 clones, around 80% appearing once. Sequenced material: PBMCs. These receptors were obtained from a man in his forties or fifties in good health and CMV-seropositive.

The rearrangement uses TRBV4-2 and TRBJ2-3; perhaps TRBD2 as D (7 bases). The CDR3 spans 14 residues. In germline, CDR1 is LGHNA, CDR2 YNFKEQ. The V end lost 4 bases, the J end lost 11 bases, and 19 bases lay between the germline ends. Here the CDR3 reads CASSLVGGEGEQYF. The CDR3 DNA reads TGTGCCAGCAGCCTGGTTGGTGGGGAGGGGGAGCAGTATTTT.

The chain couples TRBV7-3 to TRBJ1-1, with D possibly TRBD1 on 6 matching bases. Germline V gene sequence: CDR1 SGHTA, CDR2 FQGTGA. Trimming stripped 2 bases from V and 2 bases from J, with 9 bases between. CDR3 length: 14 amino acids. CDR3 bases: TGTGCCAGCAGCTTACAGGGGCGTAACACTGAAGCTTTCTTT. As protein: CASSLQGRNTEAFF.

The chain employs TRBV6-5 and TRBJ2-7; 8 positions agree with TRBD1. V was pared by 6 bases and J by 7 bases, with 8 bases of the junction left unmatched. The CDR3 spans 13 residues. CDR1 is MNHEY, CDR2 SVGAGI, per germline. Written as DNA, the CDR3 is TGTGCCAGCAGAGGGGACAGGATCTTAGAGCAGTACTTC. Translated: CASRGDRILEQYF.

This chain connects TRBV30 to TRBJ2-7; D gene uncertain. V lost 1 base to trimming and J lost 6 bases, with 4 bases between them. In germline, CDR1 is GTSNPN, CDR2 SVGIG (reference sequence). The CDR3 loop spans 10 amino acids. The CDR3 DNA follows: TGTGCCTGGAGTGCTCTCGAGCAGTACTTC. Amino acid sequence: CAWSALEQYF.

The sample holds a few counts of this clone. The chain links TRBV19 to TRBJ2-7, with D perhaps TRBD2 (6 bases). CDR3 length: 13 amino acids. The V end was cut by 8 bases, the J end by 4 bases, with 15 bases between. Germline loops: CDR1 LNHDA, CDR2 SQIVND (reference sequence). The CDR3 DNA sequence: TGTGCCAGTTCTCCGCGGGAAGGATACGAGCAGTACTTC. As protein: CASSPREGYEQYF.

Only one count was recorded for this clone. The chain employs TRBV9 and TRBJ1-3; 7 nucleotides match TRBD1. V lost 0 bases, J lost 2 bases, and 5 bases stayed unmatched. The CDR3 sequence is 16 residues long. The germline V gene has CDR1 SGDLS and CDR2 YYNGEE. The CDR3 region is CASSVEGGSPGNTIYF. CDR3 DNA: TGTGCCAGCAGCGTAGAAGGGGGCTCCCCTGGAAACACCATATATTTT.

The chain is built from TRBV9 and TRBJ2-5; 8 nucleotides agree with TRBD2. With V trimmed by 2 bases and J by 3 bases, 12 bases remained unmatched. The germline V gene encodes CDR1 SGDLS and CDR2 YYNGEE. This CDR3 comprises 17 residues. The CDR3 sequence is CASSVDPSGGAKETQYF. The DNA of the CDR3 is TGTGCCAGCAGCGTGGACCCTTCGGGGGGGGCCAAAGAGACCCAGTACTTC.

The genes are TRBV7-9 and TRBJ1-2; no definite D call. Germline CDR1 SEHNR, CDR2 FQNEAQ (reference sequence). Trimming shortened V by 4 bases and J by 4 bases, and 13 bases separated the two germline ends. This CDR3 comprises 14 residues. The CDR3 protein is CASSSVVNLYGYTF. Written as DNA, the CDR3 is TGTGCCAGCAGCTCGGTGGTGAACCTCTATGGCTACACCTTC.

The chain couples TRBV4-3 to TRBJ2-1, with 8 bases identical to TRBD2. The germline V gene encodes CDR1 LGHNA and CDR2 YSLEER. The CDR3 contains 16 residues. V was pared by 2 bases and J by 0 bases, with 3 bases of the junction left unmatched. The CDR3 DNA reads TGCGCCAGCAGCCAATTAGCGGGGACCTCCTACAATGAGCAGTTCTTC. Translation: CASSQLAGTSYNEQFF.

In DNA, the CDR3 is TGTGCCAGCAGTTTAGTCAGGGATTACGAGCAGTACTTC. The encoded protein is CASSLVRDYEQYF. This rearrangement joins TRBV27 to TRBJ2-5; D perhaps matches TRBD1 (5 bases). The last part of the DNA fits TRBJ2-7 better; the J call may be wrong. This CDR3 comprises 13 residues. Germline values: CDR1 MNHEY, CDR2 SMNVEV (reference sequence).

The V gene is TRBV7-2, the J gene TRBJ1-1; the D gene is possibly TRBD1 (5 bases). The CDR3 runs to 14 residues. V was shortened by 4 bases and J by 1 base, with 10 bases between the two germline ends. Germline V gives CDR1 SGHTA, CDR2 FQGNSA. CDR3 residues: CASSSTGRNTEAFF. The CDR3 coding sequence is TGTGCCAGCAGCTCAACAGGTAGGAACACTGAAGCTTTCTTT.

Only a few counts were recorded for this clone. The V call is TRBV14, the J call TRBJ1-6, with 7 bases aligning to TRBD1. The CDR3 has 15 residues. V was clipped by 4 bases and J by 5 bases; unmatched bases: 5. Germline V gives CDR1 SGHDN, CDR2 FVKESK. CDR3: CASSLRTGHNSPLHF. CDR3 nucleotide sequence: TGTGCCAGCAGCCTAAGGACAGGACATAATTCACCCCTCCACTTT.

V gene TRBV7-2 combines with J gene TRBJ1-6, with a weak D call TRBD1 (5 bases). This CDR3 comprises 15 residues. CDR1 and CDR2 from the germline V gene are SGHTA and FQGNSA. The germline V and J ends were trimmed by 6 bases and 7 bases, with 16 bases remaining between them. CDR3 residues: CASSLRTPVNSPLHF. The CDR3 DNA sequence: TGTGCCAGCAGTTTACGGACACCTGTAAATTCACCCCTCCACTTT.

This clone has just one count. CDR3 protein: CASSIQDSWEQYF. CDR3 nucleotide sequence: TGTGCCAGTAGTATACAGGACTCCTGGGAGCAGTACTTC. The V call is TRBV19, the J call TRBJ2-7; weak D call: TRBD2 (5 bases). Germline loops: CDR1 LNHDA, CDR2 SQIVND (reference sequence). V dropped 2 bases and J dropped 7 bases, with 12 bases sitting between them. The CDR3 covers 13 residues.

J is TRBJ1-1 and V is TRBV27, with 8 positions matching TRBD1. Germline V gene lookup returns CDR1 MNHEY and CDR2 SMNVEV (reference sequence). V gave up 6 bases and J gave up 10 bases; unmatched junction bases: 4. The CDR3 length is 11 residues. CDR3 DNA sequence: TGTGCCAGCAGGCGGACAGGGCGAGCTTTCTTT. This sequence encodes CASRRTGRAFF.

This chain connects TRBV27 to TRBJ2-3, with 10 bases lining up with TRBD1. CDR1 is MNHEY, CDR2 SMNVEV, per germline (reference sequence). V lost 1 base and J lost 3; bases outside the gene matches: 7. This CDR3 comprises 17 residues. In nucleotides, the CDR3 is TGTGCCAGCAGTTTATGGGGGACAGGGGTCTTGACAGATACGCAGTATTTT. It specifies CASSLWGTGVLTDTQYF.

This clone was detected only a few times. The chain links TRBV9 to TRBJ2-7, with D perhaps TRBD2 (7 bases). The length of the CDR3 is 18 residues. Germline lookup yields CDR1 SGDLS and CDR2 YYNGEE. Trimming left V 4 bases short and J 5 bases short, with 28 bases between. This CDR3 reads CASSSKGGGTPGRDEQYF. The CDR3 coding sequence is TGTGCCAGCAGCTCGAAGGGAGGGGGGACTCCCGGTCGGGACGAGCAGTACTTC.

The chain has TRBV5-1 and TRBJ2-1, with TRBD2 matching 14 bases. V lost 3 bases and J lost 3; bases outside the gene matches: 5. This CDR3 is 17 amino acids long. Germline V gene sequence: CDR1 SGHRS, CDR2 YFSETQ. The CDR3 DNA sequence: TGCGCCAGCAGCTGGGGACTAGCGGGGGCCGACTACAATGAGCAGTTCTTC. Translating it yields CASSWGLAGADYNEQFF.

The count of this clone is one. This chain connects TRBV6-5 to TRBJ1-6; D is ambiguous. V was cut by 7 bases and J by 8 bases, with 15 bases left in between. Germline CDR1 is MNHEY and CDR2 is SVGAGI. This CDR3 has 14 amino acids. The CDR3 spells CASTLQEGDSPLHF. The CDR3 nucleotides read TGTGCCAGCACCCTTCAGGAGGGTGATTCACCCCTCCACTTT.

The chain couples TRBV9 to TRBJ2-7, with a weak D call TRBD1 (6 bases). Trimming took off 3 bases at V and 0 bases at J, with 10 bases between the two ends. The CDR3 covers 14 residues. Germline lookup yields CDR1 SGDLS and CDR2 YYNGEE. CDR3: CASSGGQSSYEQYF. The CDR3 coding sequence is TGTGCCAGCAGCGGGGGGCAGAGCTCCTACGAGCAGTACTTC.

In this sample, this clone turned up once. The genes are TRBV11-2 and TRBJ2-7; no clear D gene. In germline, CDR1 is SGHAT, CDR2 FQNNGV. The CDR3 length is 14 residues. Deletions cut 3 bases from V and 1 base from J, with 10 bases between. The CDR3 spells CASSFSGPSYEQYF. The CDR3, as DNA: TGTGCCAGCAGCTTTAGTGGGCCTTCCTACGAGCAGTACTTC.